This TCR beta chain was captured by sequencing in a study of blood T cell repertoires in COVID-19. Study background: COVID-19 samples from acute and convalescent phases originated in the United States, Italy and Spain.

Cohort placement rested on clinical history that participants reported themselves. The table came from immunoSEQ multiplex PCR; TCRdb's copy has only in-frame clones and leaves some out. The sample has around 420,000 clones; approximately 86% are singletons. The germline CDR1 and CDR2 sequences are MNHEY and SVGAGI. The CDR3 sequence is 13 residues long. V shed 4 bases and J shed 3 bases, with 9 bases lying between them. The sequencing sample was made of PBMCs or T cells enriched from blood (not recorded which). The clonotype originates from a woman in her 40s with acute COVID-19. The chain has TRBV6-5 and TRBJ1-1; no clear D gene. CDR3 residues: CASSLGRYTEAFF. DNA of the CDR3: TGTGCCAGCAGTTTGGGGAGGTACACTGAAGCTTTCTTT.